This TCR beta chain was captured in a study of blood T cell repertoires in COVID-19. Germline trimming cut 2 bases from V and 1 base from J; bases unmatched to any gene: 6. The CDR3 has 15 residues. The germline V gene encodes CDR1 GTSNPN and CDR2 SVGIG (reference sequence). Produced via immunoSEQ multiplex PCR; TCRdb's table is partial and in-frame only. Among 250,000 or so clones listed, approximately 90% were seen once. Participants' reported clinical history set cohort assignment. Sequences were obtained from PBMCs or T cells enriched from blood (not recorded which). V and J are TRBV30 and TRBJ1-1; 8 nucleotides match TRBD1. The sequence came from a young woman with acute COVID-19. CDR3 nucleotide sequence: TGTGCCTGGAGTCCAGGGGGCGCGGAGAACACTGAAGCTTTCTTT. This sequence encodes CAWSPGGAENTEAFF.